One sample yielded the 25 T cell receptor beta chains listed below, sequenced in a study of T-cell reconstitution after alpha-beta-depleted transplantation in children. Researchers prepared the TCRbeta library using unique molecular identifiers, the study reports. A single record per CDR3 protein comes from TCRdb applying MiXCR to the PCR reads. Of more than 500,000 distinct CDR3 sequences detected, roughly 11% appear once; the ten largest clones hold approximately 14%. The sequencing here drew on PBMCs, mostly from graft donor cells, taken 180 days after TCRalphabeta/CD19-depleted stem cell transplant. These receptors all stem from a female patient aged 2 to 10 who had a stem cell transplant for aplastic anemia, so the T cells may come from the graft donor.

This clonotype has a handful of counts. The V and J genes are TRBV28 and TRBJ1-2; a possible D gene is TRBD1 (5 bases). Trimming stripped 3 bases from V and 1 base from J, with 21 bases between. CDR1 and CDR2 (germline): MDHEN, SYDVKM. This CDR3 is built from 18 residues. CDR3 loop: CASSFSDIAYTFNYGYTF. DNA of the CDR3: TGTGCCAGCAGTTTTTCGGACATCGCCTACACCTTTAACTATGGCTACACCTTC.

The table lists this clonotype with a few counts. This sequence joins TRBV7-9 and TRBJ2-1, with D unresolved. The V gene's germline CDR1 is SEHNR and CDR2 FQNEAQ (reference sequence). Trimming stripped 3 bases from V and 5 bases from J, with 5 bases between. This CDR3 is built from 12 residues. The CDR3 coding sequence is TGTGCCAGCAGCTTCGGAAACAATGAGCAGTTCTTC. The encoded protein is CASSFGNNEQFF.

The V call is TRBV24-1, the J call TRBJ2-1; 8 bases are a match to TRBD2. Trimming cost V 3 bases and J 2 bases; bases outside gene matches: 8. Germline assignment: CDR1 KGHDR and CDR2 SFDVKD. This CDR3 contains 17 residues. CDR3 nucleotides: TGTGCCACCAGTGATCTTATAGCGGGGTCTACCTACAATGAGCAGTTCTTC. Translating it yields CATSDLIAGSTYNEQFF.

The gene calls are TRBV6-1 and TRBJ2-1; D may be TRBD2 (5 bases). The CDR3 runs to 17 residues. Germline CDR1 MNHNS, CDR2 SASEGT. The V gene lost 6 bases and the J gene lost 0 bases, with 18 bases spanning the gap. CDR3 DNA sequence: TGTGCCAGCAGCCCCCCCTCGAGGGTTTTCTCCTACAATGAGCAGTTCTTC. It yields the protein CASSPPSRVFSYNEQFF.

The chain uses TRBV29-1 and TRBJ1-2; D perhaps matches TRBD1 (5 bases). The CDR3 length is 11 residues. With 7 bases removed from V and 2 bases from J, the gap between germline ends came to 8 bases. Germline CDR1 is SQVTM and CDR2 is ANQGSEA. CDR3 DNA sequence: TGCAGCGGGGGACCAAACTATGGCTACACCTTC. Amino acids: CSGGPNYGYTF.

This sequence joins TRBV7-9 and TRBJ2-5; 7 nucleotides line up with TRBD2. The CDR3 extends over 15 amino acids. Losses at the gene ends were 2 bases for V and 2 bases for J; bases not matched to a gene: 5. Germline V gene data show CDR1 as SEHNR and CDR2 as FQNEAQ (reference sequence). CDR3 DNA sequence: TGTGCCAGCAGCTTATCCCTAGCGGTGCAAGAGACCCAGTACTTC. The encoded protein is CASSLSLAVQETQYF. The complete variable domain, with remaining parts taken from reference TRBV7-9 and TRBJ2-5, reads DTGVSQNPRHKITKRGQNVTFRCDPISEHNRLYWYRQTLGQGPEFLTYFQNEAQLEKSRLLSDRFSAERPKGSFSTLEIQRTEQGDSAMYLCASSLSLAVQETQYFGPGTRLLVL.

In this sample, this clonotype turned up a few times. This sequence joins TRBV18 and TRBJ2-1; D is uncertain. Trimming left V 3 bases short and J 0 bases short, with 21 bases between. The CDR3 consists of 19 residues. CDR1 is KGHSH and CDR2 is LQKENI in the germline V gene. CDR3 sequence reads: CASSPGFMTHQSSYNEQFF. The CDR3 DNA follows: TGTGCCAGCTCACCCGGTTTCATGACTCACCAAAGCTCCTACAATGAGCAGTTCTTC.

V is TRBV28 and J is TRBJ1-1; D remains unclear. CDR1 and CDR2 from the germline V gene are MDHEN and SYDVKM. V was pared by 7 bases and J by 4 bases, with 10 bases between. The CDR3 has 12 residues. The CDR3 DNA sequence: TGTGCCAGCATCGGGAGTCTCACTGAAGCTTTCTTT. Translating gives CASIGSLTEAFF.

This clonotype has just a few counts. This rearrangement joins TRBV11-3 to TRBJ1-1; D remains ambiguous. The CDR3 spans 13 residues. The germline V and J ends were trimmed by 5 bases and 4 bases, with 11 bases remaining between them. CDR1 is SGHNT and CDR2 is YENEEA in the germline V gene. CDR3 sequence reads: CASSATRFTEAFF. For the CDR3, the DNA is TGTGCCAGCAGCGCGACGCGGTTCACTGAAGCTTTCTTT.

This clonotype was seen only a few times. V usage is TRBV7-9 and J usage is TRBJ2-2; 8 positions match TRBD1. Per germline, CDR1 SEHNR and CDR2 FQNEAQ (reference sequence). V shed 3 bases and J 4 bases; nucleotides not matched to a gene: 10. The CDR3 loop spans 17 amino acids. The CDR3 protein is CASSFRDRGGSTGELFF. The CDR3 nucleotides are TGTGCCAGCAGCTTTCGCGACAGGGGAGGAAGCACCGGGGAGCTGTTTTTT.

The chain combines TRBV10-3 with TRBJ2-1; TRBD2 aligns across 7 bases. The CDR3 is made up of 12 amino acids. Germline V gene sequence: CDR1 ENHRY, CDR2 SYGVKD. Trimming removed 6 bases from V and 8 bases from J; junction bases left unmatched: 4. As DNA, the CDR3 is TGTGCCATCAGCAGACTAGCCCATGAGCAGTTCTTC. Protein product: CAISRLAHEQFF.

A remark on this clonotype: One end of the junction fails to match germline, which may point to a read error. In DNA, the CDR3 is TGCAGTGCTAGAGATAGCTCTGGGGCCAACGGCCTGACTTTC. Protein product: CSARDSSGANGLTF. The J gene is TRBJ2-6, the V gene TRBV20-1; a possible D gene is TRBD1 (5 bases). The germline V gene encodes CDR1 DFQATT and CDR2 SNEGSKA (reference sequence). This CDR3 contains 14 residues.

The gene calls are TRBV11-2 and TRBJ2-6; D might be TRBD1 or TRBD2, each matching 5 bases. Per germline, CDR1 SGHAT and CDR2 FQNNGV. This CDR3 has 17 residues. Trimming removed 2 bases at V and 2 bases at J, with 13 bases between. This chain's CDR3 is CASSLPPGDPGANVLTF. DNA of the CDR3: TGTGCCAGCAGCTTACCCCCTGGGGACCCTGGGGCCAACGTCCTGACTTTC.

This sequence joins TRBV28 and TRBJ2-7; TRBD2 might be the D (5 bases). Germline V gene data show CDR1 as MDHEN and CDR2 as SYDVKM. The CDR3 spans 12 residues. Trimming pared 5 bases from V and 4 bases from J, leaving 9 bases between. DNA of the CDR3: TGTGCCAGCAGTGGGAGTATTTACGAGCAGTACTTC. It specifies CASSGSIYEQYF.

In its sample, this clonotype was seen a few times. The chain's CDR3 is CASTDYQGRWSNQPQHF. CDR3 coding DNA: TGTGCCAGCACCGACTATCAGGGGCGGTGGAGCAATCAGCCCCAGCATTTT. The J gene is TRBJ1-5, the V gene TRBV12-3 or TRBV12-4; TRBD1 might be the D (6 bases). V lost 7 bases to trimming and J lost 1 base, with 20 bases between them. The CDR3 is 17 residues long.

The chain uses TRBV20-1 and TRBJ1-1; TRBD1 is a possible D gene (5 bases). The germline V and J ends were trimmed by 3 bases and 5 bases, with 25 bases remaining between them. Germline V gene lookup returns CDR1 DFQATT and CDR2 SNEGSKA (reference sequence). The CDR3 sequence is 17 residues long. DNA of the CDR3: TGCAGTGCTAGGGGTACGGGGGAGGCCCTCGATTTAACTGAAGCTTTCTTT. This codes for CSARGTGEALDLTEAFF.

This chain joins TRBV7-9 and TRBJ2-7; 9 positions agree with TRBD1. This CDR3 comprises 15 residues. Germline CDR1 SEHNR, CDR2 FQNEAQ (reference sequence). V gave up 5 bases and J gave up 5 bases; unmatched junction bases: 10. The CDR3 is CASSPVGTGMNEQYV. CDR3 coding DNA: TGTGCCAGCAGCCCAGTCGGGACAGGGATGAACGAGCAGTACGTC.

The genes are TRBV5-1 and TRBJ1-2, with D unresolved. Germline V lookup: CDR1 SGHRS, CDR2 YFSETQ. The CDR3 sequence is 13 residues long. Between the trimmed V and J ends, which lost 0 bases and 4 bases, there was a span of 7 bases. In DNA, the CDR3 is TGCGCCAGCAGCTTGGTTTCGGGCTATGGCTACACCTTC. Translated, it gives CASSLVSGYGYTF. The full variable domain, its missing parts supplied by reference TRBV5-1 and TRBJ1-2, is KAGVTQTPRYLIKTRGQQVTLSCSPISGHRSVSWYQQTPGQGLQFLFEYFSETQRNKGNFPGRFSGRQFSNSRSEMNVSTLELGDSALYLCASSLVSGYGYTFGSGTRLTVV.

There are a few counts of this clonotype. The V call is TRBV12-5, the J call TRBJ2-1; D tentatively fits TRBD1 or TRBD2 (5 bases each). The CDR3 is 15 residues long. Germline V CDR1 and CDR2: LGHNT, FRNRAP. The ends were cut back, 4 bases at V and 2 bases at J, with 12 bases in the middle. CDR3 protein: CASGYGTVAYNEQFF. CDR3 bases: TGTGCTAGTGGTTACGGGACGGTAGCCTACAATGAGCAGTTCTTC.

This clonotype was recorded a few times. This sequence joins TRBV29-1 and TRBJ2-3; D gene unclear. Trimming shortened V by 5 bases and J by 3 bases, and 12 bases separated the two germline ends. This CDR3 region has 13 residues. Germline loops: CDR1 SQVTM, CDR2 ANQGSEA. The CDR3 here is CSVYPRRTDTQYF. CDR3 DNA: TGCAGCGTTTATCCACGGCGAACAGATACGCAGTATTTT.

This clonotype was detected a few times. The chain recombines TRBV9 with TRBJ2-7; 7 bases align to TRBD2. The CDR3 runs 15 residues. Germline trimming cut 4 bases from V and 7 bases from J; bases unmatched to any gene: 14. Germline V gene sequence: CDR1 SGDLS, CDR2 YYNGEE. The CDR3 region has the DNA TGTGCCAGCAGCTCTGCCGGCGGGAGCTTCAAAGAGCAGTACTTC. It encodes CASSSAGGSFKEQYF.

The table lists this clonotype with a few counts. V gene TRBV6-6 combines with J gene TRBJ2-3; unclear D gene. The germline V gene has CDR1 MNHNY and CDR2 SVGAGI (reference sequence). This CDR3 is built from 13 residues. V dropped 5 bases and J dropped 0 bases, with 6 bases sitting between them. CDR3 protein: CASSIDSTDTQYF. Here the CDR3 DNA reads TGTGCCAGCAGTATCGACAGCACAGATACGCAGTATTTT.

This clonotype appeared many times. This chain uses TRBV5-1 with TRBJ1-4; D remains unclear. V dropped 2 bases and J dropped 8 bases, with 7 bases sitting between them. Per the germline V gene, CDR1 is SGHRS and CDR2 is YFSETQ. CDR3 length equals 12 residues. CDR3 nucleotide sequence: TGCGCCAGCAGCTTCGAGGGAGAAAAACTGTTTTTT. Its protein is CASSFEGEKLFF.

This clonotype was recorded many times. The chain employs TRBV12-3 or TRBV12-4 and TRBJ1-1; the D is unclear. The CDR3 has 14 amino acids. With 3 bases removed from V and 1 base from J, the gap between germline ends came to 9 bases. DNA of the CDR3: TGTGCCAGCAGTTTGAGGGCGAAGAACACTGAAGCTTTCTTT. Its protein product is CASSLRAKNTEAFF.

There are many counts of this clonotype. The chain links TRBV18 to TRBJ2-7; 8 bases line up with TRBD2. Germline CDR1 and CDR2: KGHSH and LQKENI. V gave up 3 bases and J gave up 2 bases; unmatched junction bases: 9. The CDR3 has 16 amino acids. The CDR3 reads CASSPLSAGGAYEQYF. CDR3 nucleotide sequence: TGTGCCAGCTCACCCCTATCGGCGGGAGGAGCCTACGAGCAGTACTTC. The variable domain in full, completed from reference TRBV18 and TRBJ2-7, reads NAGVMQNPRHLVRRRGQEARLRCSPMKGHSHVYWYRQLPEEGLKFMVYLQKENIIDESGMPKERFSAEFPKEGPSILRIQQVVRGDSAAYFCASSPLSAGGAYEQYFGPGTRLTVT.